This entry lists 4 T cell receptor beta chains sequenced from one sample in a study of human T cells and chemical hapten exposure. From the 5' RACE reads, TCRdb called clonotypes with MiXCR, one entry per CDR3 protein. Among 110,000 or so distinct CDR3 sequences, approximately 20% were seen once, and the ten largest hold approximately 2.8%. Extraction yielded total RNA from whole blood (unfractionated). The receptor set was obtained from a human donor in good health.

V and J are TRBV7-9 and TRBJ1-6, with D unclear. Deletions cut 5 bases from V and 0 bases from J, with 17 bases between. CDR1 is SEHNR and CDR2 is FQNEAQ in the germline V gene (reference sequence). This CDR3 has 18 amino acids. The CDR3 nucleotides read TGTGCCAGCAGCCCCATGGCGTTAGGGAGCTCCTATAATTCACCCCTCCACTTT. It translates to CASSPMALGSSYNSPLHF. The variable domain in full, completed from reference TRBV7-9 and TRBJ1-6, reads DTGVSQNPRHKITKRGQNVTFRCDPISEHNRLYWYRQTLGQGPEFLTYFQNEAQLEKSRLLSDRFSAERPKGSFSTLEIQRTEQGDSAMYLCASSPMALGSSYNSPLHFGNGTRLTVT.

This chain joins TRBV11-2 and TRBJ2-5; TRBD2 might be the D (5 bases). Trimming shortened V by 4 bases and J by 1 base, and 10 bases separated the two germline ends. The germline CDR1 and CDR2 sequences are SGHAT and FQNNGV. The CDR3 sequence is 14 residues long. CDR3 in amino acids: CASSSSGGQETQYF. CDR3 nucleotide sequence: TGTGCCAGCAGCTCCTCCGGAGGCCAAGAGACCCAGTACTTC. The full variable domain, completed using reference TRBV11-2 and TRBJ2-5, is EAGVAQSPRYKIIEKRQSVAFWCNPISGHATLYWYQQILGQGPKLLIQFQNNGVVDDSQLPKDRFSAERLKGVDSTLKIQPAKLEDSAVYLCASSSSGGQETQYFGPGTRLLVL.

There are a few counts of this clonotype. The CDR3: CASSRGGSNSPLHF. CDR3 sequence (DNA): TGTGCCAGCAGCCGGGGTGGTAGTAATTCACCCCTCCACTTT. The chain combines TRBV6-5 with TRBJ1-6; D remains ambiguous. CDR1 is MNHEY and CDR2 is SVGAGI in the germline V gene. The V gene lost 6 bases and the J gene lost 6 bases, with 12 bases spanning the gap. The CDR3 length is 14 residues.

Only a few counts were recorded for this clonotype. The V and J genes are TRBV7-8 and TRBJ2-5; D may be TRBD2 (5 bases). CDR1 and CDR2 from the germline V gene are SGHVS and FQNEAQ. The CDR3 is 14 amino acids. V shed 2 bases and J shed 5 bases, with 12 bases lying between them. As DNA, the CDR3 is TGTGCCAGCAGCTTAAACCGGAGAGGGGAGACCCAGTACTTC. Translation gives CASSLNRRGETQYF.